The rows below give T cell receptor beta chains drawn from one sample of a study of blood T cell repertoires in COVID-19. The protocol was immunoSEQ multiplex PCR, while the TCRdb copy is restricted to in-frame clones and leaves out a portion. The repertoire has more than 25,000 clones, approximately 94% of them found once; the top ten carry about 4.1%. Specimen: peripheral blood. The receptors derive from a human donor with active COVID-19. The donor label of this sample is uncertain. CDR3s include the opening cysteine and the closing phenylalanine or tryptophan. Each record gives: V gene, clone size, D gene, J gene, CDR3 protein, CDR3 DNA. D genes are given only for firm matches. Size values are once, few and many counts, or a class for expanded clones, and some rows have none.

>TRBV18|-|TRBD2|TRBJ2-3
CASRLAGESTDTQYF
TGTGCCAGCCGACTAGCGGGAGAGAGTACAGATACGCAGTATTTT
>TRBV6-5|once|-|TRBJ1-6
CASSEAAGDSPLHF
TGTGCCAGCAGCGAGGCAGCTGGTGATTCACCCCTCCACTTT
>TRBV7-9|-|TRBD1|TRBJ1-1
CASRGSGDSQAFF
TGTGCCAGCAGGGGGTCAGGGGACAGTCAAGCTTTCTTT
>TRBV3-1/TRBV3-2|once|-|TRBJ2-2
CASSQRQGYGTGELFF
TGTGCCAGCAGCCAACGGCAGGGTTACGGCACCGGGGAGCTGTTTTTT
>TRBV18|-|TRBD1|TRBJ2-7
CASSLQTGSYEQYF
TGTGCCAGCTCACTTCAGACAGGGAGCTACGAGCAGTACTTC
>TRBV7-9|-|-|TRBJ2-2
CASSRTPGELFF
TGTGCCAGCAGCCGGACTCCCGGGGAGCTGTTTTTT
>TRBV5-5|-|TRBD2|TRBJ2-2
CASSRTRLAGTTGELFF
TGTGCCAGCAGCCGGACGCGGCTAGCGGGGACCACCGGGGAGCTGTTTTTT
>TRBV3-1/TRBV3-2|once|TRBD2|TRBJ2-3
CASSRISGRSLGIDTQYF
TGTGCCAGCAGCCGAATTAGCGGGAGGTCACTCGGGATTGATACGCAGTATTTT
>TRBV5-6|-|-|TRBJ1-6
CASSPGVTFSPLHF
TGTGCCAGCAGCCCGGGGGTGACTTTTTCACCCCTCCACTTT
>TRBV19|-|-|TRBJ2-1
CASSRSSYNEQFF
TGTGCCAGTAGTAGGAGCTCCTACAATGAGCAGTTCTTC
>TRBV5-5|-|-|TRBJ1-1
CASSSRGSMNTEAFF
TGTGCCAGCAGCTCTCGGGGTTCCATGAACACTGAAGCTTTCTTT
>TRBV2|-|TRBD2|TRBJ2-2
CASRLTSGRTTGELFF
TGTGCCAGCAGGTTGACTAGCGGGAGGACCACCGGGGAGCTGTTTTTT
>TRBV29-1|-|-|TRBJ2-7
CSVEDRRYGYEQYF
TGCAGCGTTGAAGATCGCAGGTATGGCTACGAGCAGTACTTC
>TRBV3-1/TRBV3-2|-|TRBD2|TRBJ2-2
CASSQDLKGLAGGRRTGELFF
TGTGCCAGCAGCCAAGATCTCAAGGGACTAGCGGGAGGGCGGCGAACCGGGGAGCTGTTTTTT
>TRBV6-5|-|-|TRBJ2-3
CASRPQGAQYF
TGTGCCAGCAGGCCCCAGGGCGCGCAGTATTTT
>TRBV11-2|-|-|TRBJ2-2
CASSFPGSAGELFF
TGTGCCAGCAGCTTTCCGGGATCCGCCGGGGAGCTGTTTTTT
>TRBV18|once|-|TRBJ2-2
CASSPSGAVTGELFF
TGTGCCAGCTCACCATCAGGGGCCGTGACCGGGGAGCTGTTTTTT
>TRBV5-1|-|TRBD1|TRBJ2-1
CASSVAGTGSNNEQFF
TGCGCCAGCAGCGTAGCCGGGACAGGGTCCAACAATGAGCAGTTCTTC
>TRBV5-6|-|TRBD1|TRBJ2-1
CASSQGTGLYNEQFF
TGTGCCAGCAGCCAGGGGACAGGGCTCTACAATGAGCAGTTCTTC
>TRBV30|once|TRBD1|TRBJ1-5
CAWSRRRQGAAINNDYSNQPQHF
TGTGCCTGGAGTCGCAGAAGACAGGGGGCCGCCATAAACAACGATTATAGCAATCAGCCCCAGCATTTT
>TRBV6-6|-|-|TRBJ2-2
CASSYRQGNTGELFF
TGTGCCAGCAGTTACAGGCAGGGGAACACCGGGGAGCTGTTTTTT
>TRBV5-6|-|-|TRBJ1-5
CASSLGQGNNQPQHF
TGTGCCAGCAGCTTGGGTCAGGGGAACAATCAGCCCCAGCATTTT
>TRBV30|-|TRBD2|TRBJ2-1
CAWSGLAGGSYNEQFF
TGTGCCTGGAGTGGGTTAGCGGGGGGATCCTACAATGAGCAGTTCTTC
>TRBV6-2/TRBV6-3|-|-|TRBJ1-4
CASSYSSRNPTNEKLFF
TGTGCCAGCAGTTACTCGTCCAGAAACCCAACTAATGAAAAACTGTTTTTT
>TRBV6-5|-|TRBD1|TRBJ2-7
CASSTHRGLAYEQYF
TGTGCCAGCAGTACTCACAGGGGGCTCGCCTACGAGCAGTACTTC
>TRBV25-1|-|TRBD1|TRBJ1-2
CASSRQGNYGYTF
TGTGCCAGCAGTCGACAGGGGAACTATGGCTACACCTTC
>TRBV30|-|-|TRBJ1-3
CAWSVDPTVAGNTIYF
TGTGCCTGGAGTGTAGACCCGACAGTAGCTGGAAACACCATATATTTT